The clone carrying this T cell receptor (beta chain) was observed a few times. The antigen remains unidentified. Gene labels here are mouse ones. The read stops 4 residues short of the end of the CDR3; the missing end is completed from the germline J gene. The data stem from a study of CD8+ T cells in alopecia areata. In the study overall: Female C3H/HeJ mice aged roughly 7-11 weeks received skin from spontaneously alopecic C3H/HeJ graft donors aged about 6-13 months.

General study points: Scalp samples also yield sequences from resident alphabeta T cells of normal skin.

J gave up 6 bases and V 5 bases, and 3 bases lay outside the gene matches. This CDR3 comprises 14 residues. Germline V CDR1 and CDR2: MNHDT, YYDKIL. RNA was extracted and reverse transcribed into cDNA as the sequencing template. Here immunoSEQ multiplex PCR was the method, and the copy in TCRdb shows in-frame clones only, minus some. This record lists roughly 120,000 clones, none seen once only, and the top ten clones contain about 20%. This TCR was recovered from a C3H/HeJ mouse with alopecia areata. The strain bears MHC haplotype H2-k. The sequenced material came from lesional skin. V and J are TRBV17 and TRBJ1-4; TRBD1 aligns across 10 bases. The CDR3 here is CASSRDRGDERLFF. The covered CDR3 bases are TGTGCTAGCAGTCGGGACAGGGGAGACGAA.